The T cell receptor beta chain under discussion was sequenced for a study of Graves' ophthalmopathy and Graves' hyperthyroidism. Study conclusions and caveats: Ophthalmopathy progression cases were predicted by the model with about 70% sensitivity and approximately 74% specificity.

This clonotype was found a few times. Its antigen is as yet unknown. V shed 1 base and J 3 bases; nucleotides not matched to a gene: 5. The length of the CDR3 is 15 residues. Germline assignment: CDR1 SGHRS and CDR2 YFSETQ. Amplified material comprised TCR beta CDR3 regions derived from RNA transcripts. HTBI primers were used in a first-round RT-PCR, which preceded a second-round multiplex PCR. TCRdb processed the multiplex PCR reads anew with MiXCR; each CDR3 protein has one entry. The sample gives about 380,000 distinct CDR3 sequences, over 15% of which show up once; 5.5% to 8% is in the top ten. Hyperthyroidism patients, aged 18 to 65, were newly diagnosed, under 2 months' duration. Excluded were patients with other autoimmune diseases, uncontrolled infections, pregnancy or lactation.

The specimen was peripheral blood. The source of this sequence is a woman aged 18-29 years with stable Graves' hyperthyroidism. The chain recombines TRBV5-1 with TRBJ2-7; 9 nucleotides agree with TRBD2. CDR3 coding DNA: TGCGCCAGCAGCTTGTCCAGCGGGGGGCACTACGAGCAGTACTTC. It is translated as CASSLSSGGHYEQYF. Using reference TRBV5-1 and TRBJ2-7 for the parts outside the CDR3, the full variable domain is KAGVTQTPRYLIKTRGQQVTLSCSPISGHRSVSWYQQTPGQGLQFLFEYFSETQRNKGNFPGRFSGRQFSNSRSEMNVSTLELGDSALYLCASSLSSGGHYEQYFGPGTRLTVT.